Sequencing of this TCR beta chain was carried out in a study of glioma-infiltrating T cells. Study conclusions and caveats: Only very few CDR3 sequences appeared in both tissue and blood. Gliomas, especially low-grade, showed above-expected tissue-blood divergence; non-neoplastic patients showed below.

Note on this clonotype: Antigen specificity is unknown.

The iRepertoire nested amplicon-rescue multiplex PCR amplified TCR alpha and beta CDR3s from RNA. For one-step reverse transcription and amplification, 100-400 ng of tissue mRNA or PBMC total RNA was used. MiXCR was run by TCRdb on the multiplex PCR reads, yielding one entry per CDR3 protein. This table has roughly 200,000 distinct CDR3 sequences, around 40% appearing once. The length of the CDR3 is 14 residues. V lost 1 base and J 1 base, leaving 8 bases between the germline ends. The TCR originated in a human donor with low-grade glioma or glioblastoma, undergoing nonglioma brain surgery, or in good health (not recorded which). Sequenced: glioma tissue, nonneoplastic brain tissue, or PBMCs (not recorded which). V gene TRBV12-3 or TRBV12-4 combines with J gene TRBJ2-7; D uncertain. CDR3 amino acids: CASSLGHQSYEQYF. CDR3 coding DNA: TGTGCCAGCAGTTTAGGCCACCAGTCCTACGAGCAGTACTTC.